This T cell receptor beta chain came from a study of T cells in localized non-small cell lung cancer. CDR3 size: 14 residues. V was pared by 0 bases and J by 0 bases, with 7 bases between. Per germline, CDR1 SGHRS and CDR2 YFSETQ. Method: immunoSEQ multiplex PCR; TCRdb's copy keeps in-frame clones and lacks some. The sample has about 79,000 clones, 84% seen once. The receptor comes from a female donor at least 60 years old with stage I lung adenocarcinoma. V usage is TRBV5-1 and J usage is TRBJ2-7; unclear D gene. The sequences come from peripheral blood, collected before any cancer treatment. CDR3 loop: CASSLGAASYEQYF. The CDR3 coding sequence is TGCGCCAGCAGCTTGGGGGCGGCCTCCTACGAGCAGTACTTC.